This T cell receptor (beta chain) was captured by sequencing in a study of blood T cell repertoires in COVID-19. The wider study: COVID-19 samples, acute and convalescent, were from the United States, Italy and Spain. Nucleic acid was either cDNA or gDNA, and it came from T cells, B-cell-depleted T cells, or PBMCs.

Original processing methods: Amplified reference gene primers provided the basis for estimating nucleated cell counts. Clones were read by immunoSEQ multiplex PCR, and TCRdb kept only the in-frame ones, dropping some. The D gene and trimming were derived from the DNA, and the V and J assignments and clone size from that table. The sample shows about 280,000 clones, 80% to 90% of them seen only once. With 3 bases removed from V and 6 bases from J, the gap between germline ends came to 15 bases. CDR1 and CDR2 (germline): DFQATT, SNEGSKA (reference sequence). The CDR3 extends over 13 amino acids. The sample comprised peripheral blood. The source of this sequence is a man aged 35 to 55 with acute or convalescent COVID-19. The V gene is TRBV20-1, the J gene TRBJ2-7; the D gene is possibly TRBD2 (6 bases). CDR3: CSASRDPEGEQYF. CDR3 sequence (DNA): TGCAGTGCTAGTCGGGACCCGGAGGGCGAGCAGTACTTC.